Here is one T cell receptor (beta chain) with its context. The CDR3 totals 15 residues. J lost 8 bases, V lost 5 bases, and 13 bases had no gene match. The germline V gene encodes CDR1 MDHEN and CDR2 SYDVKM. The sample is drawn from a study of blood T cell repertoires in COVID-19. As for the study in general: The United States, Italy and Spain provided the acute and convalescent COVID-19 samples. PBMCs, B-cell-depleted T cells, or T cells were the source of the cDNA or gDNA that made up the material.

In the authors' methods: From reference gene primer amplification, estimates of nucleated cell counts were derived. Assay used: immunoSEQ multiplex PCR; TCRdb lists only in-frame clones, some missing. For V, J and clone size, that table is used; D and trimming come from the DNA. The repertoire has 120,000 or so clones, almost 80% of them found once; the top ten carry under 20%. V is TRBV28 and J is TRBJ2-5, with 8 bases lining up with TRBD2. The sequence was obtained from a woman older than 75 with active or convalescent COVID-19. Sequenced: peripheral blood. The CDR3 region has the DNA TGTGCCAGCAGTCCTCGACTAGCGAGGGTGCATACCCAGTACTTC. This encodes CASSPRLARVHTQYF.